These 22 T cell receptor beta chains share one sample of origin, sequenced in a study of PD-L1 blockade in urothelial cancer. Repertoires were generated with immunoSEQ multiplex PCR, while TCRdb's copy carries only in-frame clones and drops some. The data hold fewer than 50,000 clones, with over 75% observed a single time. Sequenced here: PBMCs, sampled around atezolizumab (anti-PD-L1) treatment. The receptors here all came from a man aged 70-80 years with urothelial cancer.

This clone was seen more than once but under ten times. The CDR3 coding sequence is TGCAGCGTTGGGGGGGGCGAGCAGTTCTTC. As protein: CSVGGGEQFF. This chain connects TRBV29-1 to TRBJ2-1, with D possibly TRBD2 on 7 matching bases. This CDR3 has 10 amino acids. The V gene's germline CDR1 is SQVTM and CDR2 ANQGSEA. Trimming pared 4 bases from V and 10 bases from J, leaving 8 bases between.

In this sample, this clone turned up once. Here the CDR3 reads CASSPRQGAADTQYF. The CDR3 DNA sequence: TGTGCCAGCAGCCCCCGACAGGGGGCAGCAGATACGCAGTATTTT. The genes are TRBV7-6 and TRBJ2-3; 10 nucleotides match TRBD1. The germline CDR1 and CDR2 sequences are SGHVS and FNYEAQ. The V and J ends lost 5 bases and 4 bases, in that order; junction bases with no gene match: 6. The CDR3 loop spans 15 amino acids.

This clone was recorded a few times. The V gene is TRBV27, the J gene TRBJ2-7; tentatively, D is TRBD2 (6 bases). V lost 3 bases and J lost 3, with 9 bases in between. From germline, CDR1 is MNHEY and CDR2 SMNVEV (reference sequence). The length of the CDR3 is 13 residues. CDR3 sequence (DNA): TGTGCCAGCAGTTTGGGGCGGGACTACGAGCAGTACTTC. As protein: CASSLGRDYEQYF.

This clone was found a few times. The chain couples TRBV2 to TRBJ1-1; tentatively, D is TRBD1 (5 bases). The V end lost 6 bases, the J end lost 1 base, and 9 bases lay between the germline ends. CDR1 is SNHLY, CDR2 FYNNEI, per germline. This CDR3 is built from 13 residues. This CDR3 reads CASRGLGNTEAFF. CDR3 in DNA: TGTGCCAGCAGGGGACTTGGGAACACTGAAGCTTTCTTT. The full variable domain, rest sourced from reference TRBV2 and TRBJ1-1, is EPEVTQTPSHQVTQMGQEVILRCVPISNHLYFYWYRQILGQKVEFLVSFYNNEISEKSEIFDDQFSVERPDGSNFTLKIRSTKLEDSAMYFCASRGLGNTEAFFGQGTRLTVV.

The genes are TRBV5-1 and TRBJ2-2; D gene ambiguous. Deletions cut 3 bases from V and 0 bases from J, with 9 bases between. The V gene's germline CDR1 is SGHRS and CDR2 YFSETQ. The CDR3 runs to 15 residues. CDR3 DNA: TGCGCCAGCAGCTCCGGGTCCGCGAACACCGGGGAGCTGTTTTTT. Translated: CASSSGSANTGELFF.

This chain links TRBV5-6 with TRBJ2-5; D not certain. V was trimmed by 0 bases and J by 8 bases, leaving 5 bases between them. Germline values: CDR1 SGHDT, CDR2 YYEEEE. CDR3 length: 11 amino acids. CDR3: CASSLGQTQYF. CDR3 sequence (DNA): TGTGCCAGCAGCTTGGGACAAACCCAGTACTTC.

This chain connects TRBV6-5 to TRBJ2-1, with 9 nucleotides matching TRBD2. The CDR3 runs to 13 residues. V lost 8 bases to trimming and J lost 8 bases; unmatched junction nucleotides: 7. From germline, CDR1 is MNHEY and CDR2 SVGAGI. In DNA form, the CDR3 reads TGTGCCAGCTGGGATAGCGGGAGCGATGAGCAGTTCTTC. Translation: CASWDSGSDEQFF.

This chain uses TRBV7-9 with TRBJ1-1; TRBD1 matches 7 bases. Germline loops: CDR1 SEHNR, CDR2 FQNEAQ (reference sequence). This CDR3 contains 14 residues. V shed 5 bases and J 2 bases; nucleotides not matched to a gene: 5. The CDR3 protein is CASSHTGANTEAFF. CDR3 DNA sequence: TGTGCCAGCAGCCATACAGGGGCTAACACTGAAGCTTTCTTT.

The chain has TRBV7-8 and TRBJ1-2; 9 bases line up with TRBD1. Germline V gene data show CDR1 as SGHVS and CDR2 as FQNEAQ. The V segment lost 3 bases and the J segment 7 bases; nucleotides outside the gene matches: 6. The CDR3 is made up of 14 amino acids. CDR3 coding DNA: TGTGCCAGCAGCTTTACAGGGGGCGCGGGTGGCTACACCTTC. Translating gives CASSFTGGAGGYTF. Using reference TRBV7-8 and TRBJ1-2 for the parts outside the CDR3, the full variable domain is GAGVSQSPRYKVAKRGQDVALRCDPISGHVSLFWYQQALGQGPEFLTYFQNEAQLDKSGLPSDRFFAERPEGSVSTLKIQRTQQEDSAVYLCASSFTGGAGGYTFGSGTRLTVV.

In nucleotides, the CDR3 is TGTGCCAGCAGCTTTGGTGCTAGCGGGTGGTCAGATACGCAGTATTTT. It translates to CASSFGASGWSDTQYF. V and J are TRBV7-9 and TRBJ2-3; 8 positions match TRBD2. The CDR3 has 16 residues. Per the germline V gene, CDR1 is SEHNR and CDR2 is FQNEAQ (reference sequence). V lost 3 bases to trimming and J lost 4 bases; unmatched junction nucleotides: 9.

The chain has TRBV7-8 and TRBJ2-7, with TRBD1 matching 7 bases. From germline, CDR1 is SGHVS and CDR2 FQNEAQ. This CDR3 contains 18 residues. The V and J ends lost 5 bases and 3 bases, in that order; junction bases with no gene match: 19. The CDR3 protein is CASSPPTRDRLMHYEQYF. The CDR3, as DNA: TGTGCCAGCAGCCCCCCGACCAGGGACAGATTGATGCACTACGAGCAGTACTTC.

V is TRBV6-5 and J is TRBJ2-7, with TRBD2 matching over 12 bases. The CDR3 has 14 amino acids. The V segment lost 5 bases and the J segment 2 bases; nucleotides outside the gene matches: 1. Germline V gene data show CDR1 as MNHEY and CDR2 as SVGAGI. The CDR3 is CASSRTSGTYEQYF. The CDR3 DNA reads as TGTGCCAGCAGTCGGACTAGCGGGACCTACGAGCAGTACTTC.

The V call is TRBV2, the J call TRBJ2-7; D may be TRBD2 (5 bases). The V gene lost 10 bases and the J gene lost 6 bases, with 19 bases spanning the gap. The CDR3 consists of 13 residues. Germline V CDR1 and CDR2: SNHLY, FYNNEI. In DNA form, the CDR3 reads TGTGCCACCAAATACCAGAGGAGGAGCGAGCAGTACTTC. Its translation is CATKYQRRSEQYF.

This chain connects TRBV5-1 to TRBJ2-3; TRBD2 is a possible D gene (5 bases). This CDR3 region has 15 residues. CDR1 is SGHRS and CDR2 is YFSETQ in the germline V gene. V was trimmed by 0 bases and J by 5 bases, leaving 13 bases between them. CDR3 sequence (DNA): TGCGCCAGCAGCTTGGCCCGGGGAAGAATAGATACGCAGTATTTT. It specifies CASSLARGRIDTQYF. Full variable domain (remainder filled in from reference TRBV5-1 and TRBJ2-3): KAGVTQTPRYLIKTRGQQVTLSCSPISGHRSVSWYQQTPGQGLQFLFEYFSETQRNKGNFPGRFSGRQFSNSRSEMNVSTLELGDSALYLCASSLARGRIDTQYFGPGTRLTVL.

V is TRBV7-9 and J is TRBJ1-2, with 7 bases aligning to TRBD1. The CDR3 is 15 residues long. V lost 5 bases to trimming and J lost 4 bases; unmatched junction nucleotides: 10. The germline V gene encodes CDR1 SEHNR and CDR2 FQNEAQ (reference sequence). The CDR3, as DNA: TGTGCCAGCAGCCCCCAACAGACAGGGTTCTATGGCTACACCTTC. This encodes CASSPQQTGFYGYTF.

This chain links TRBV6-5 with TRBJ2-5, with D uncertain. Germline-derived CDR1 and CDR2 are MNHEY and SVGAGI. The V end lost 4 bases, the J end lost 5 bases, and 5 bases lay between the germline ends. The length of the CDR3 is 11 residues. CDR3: CASSLRETQYF. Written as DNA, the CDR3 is TGTGCCAGCAGTTTGAGGGAGACCCAGTACTTC.

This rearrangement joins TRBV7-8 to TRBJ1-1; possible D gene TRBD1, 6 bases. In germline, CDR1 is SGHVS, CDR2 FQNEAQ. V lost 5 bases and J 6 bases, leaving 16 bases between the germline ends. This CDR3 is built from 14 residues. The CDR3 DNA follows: TGTGCCAGCAGCACCCTGGGGGCAAGCGCTGAAGCTTTCTTT. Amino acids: CASSTLGASAEAFF.

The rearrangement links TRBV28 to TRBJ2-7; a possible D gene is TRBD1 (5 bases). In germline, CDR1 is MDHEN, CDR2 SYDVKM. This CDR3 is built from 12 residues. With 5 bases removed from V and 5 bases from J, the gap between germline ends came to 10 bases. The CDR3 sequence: CASSPQEDEQYF. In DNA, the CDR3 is TGTGCCAGCAGTCCACAGGAAGACGAGCAGTACTTC.

In nucleotides, the CDR3 is TGCAGCGTTGGGGACAGGGGATCGGGCATTCAGTACTTC. It is translated as CSVGDRGSGIQYF. This chain connects TRBV29-1 to TRBJ2-4, with 10 bases matching TRBD1. The CDR3 runs to 13 residues. Germline V gene data show CDR1 as SQVTM and CDR2 as ANQGSEA. With V trimmed by 4 bases and J by 9 bases, 6 bases remained unmatched.

CDR3 residues: CAINGGGFGYTF. The CDR3 DNA is TGTGCCATCAATGGGGGAGGCTTTGGCTACACCTTC. The chain employs TRBV10-3 and TRBJ1-2; TRBD1 might be the D (5 bases). The CDR3 loop spans 12 amino acids. CDR1 and CDR2 (germline): ENHRY, SYGVKD. Deletions cut 7 bases from V and 7 bases from J, with 13 bases between.

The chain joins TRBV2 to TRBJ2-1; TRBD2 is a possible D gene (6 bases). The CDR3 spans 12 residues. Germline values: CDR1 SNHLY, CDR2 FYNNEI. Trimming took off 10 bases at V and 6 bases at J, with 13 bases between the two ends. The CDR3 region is CATGLQVNEQFF. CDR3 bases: TGTGCCACGGGACTCCAGGTCAATGAGCAGTTCTTC.

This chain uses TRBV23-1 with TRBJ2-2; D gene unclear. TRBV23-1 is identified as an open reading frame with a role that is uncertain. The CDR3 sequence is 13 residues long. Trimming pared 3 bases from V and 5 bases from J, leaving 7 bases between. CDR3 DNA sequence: TGCGCCAGCAGTCATAGCCATACCGGGGAGCTGTTTTTT. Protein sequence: CASSHSHTGELFF.